This T cell receptor (beta chain) is drawn from a study of blood T cell repertoires in COVID-19. Some clones are missing from TCRdb's copy, which holds only in-frame ones; the method was immunoSEQ multiplex PCR. The sample has tens of thousands of clones, roughly four fifths seen once. This CDR3 is 14 amino acids long. V lost 2 bases, J lost 7 bases, and 12 bases lay in between. The germline V gene encodes CDR1 MRHNA and CDR2 SNTAGT. The clonotype comes from a man older than 75 with acute or convalescent COVID-19. The sample consisted of peripheral blood. The chain links TRBV6-4 to TRBJ2-1; D might be TRBD2 (6 bases). The CDR3 loop reads CASSDTSWMNEQFF. DNA for the CDR3: TGTGCCAGCAGTGACACTAGCTGGATGAATGAGCAGTTCTTC.